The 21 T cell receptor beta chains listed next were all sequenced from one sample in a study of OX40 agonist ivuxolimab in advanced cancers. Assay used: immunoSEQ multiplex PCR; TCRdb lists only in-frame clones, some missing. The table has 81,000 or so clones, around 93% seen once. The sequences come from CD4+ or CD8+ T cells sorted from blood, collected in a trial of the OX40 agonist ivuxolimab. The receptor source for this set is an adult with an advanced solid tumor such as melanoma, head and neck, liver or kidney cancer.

CDR3 in DNA: TGTGCCAGCAGCCAGGGGAGTGGGTCCTACGAGCAGTACTTC. Translated, it gives CASSQGSGSYEQYF. J is TRBJ2-7 and V is TRBV7-6; D perhaps matches TRBD1 (6 bases). Trimming took 5 bases from V and 1 from J, leaving 12 bases between them. This CDR3 is built from 14 residues. The germline V gene encodes CDR1 SGHVS and CDR2 FNYEAQ.

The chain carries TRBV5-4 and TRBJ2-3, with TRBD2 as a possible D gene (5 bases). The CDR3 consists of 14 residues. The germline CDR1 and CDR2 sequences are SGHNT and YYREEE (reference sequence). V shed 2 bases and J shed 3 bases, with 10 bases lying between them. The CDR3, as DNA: TGTGCCAGCAGCTTAGGTCCGGGAACAGATACGCAGTATTTT. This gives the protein CASSLGPGTDTQYF.

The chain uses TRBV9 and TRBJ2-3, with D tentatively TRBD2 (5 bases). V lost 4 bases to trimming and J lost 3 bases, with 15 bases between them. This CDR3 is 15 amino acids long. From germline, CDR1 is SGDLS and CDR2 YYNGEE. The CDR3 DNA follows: TGTGCCAGCAGCCCCCGCTCAGCGGTGACAGATACGCAGTATTTT. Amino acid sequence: CASSPRSAVTDTQYF.

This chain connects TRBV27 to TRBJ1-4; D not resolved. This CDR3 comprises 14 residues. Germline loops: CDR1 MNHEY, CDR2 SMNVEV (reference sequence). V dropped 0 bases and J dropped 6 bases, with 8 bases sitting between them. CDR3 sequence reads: CASSLSVDYEKLFF. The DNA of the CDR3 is TGTGCCAGCAGTTTATCGGTAGATTATGAAAAACTGTTTTTT.

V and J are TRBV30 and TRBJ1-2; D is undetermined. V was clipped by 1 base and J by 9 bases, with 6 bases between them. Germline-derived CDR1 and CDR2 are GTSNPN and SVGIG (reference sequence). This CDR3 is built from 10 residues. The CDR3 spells CAWSDGRYTF. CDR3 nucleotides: TGTGCCTGGAGTGACGGGCGCTACACCTTC.

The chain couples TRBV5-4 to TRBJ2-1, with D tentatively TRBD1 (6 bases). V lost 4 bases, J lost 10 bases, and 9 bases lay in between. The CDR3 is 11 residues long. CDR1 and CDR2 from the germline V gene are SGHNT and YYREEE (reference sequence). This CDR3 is CASSLRGEQFF. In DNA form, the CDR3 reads TGTGCCAGCAGCCTAAGGGGGGAGCAGTTCTTC.

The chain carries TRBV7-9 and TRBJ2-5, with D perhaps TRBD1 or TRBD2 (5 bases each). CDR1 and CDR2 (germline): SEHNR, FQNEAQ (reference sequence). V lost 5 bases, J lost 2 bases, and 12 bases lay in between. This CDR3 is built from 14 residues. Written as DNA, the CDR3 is TGTGCCAGCAGCCTGAGGGGAGTTCAAGAGACCCAGTACTTC. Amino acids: CASSLRGVQETQYF.

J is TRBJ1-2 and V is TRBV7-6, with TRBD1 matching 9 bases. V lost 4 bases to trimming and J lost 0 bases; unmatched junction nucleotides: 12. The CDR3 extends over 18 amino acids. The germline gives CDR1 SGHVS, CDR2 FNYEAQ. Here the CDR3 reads CASSSEPGQGVPNYGYTF. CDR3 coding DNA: TGTGCCAGCAGCTCTGAACCGGGACAGGGAGTTCCTAACTATGGCTACACCTTC.

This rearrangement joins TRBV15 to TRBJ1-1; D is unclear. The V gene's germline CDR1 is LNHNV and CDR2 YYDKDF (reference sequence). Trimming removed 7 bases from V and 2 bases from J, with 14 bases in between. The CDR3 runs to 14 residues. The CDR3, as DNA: TGTGCCACCAACTCCCCGGGCCTCAACACTGAAGCTTTCTTT. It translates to CATNSPGLNTEAFF.

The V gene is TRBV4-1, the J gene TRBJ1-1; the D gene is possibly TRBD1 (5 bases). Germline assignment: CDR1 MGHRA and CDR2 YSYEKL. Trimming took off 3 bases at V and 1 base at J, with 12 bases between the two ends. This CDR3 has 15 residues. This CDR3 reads CASSHGLGANTEAFF. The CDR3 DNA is TGCGCCAGCAGCCACGGACTTGGGGCGAACACTGAAGCTTTCTTT.

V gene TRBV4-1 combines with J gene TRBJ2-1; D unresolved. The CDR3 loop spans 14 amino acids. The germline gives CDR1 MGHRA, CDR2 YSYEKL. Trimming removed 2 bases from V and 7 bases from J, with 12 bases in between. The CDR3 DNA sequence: TGCGCCAGCAGCCAACTGTGGCGAATAAATGAGCAGTTCTTC. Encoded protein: CASSQLWRINEQFF.

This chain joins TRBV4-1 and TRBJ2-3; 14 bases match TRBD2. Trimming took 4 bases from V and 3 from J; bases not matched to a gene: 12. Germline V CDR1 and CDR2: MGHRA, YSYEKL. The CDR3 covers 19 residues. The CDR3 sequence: CASSPIGTSGGRRTDTQYF. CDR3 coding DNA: TGCGCCAGCAGCCCCATCGGGACTAGCGGGGGAAGGAGGACAGATACGCAGTATTTT.

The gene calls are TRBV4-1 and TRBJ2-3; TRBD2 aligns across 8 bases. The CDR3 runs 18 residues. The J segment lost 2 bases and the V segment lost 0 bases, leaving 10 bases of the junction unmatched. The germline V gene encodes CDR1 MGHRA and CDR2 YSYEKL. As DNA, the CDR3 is TGCGCCAGCAGCCAAGAAGCGGGGGCCCCTTTGGACACAGATACGCAGTATTTT. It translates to CASSQEAGAPLDTDTQYF.

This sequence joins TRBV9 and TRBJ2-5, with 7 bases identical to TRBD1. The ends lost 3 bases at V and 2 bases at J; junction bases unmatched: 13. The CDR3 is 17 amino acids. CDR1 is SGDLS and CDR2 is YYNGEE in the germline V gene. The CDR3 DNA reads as TGTGCCAGCAGCGACCCCAATACAGGGGCCTATCAAGAGACCCAGTACTTC. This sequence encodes CASSDPNTGAYQETQYF.

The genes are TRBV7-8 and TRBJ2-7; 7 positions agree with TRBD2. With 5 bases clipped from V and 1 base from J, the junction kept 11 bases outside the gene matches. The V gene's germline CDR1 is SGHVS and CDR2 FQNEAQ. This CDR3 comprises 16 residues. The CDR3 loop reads CASSRLGGFGSYEQYF. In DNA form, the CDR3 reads TGTGCCAGCAGCCGCCTGGGGGGGTTCGGATCCTACGAGCAGTACTTC.

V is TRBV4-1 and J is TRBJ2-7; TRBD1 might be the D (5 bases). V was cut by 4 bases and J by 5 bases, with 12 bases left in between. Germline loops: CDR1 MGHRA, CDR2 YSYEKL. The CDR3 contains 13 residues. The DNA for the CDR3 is TGCGCCAGCAGCCGGGGCCCAGGGAACGAGCAGTACTTC. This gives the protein CASSRGPGNEQYF.

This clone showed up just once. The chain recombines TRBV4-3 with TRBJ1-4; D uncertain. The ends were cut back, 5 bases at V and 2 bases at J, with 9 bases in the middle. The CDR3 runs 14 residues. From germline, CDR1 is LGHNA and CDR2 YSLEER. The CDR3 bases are TGCGCCAGCAGCTCCTGGGAGACTAATGAAAAACTGTTTTTT. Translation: CASSSWETNEKLFF.

The CDR3 protein is CASSLSGGNEQFF. As DNA, the CDR3 is TGTGCCAGCAGCTTGAGCGGGGGAAATGAGCAGTTCTTC. The chain has TRBV7-2 and TRBJ2-1; 8 bases match TRBD2. V was pared by 3 bases and J by 7 bases, with 2 bases of the junction left unmatched. The CDR3 is 13 amino acids. Germline CDR1 reads SGHTA; CDR2 reads FQGNSA.

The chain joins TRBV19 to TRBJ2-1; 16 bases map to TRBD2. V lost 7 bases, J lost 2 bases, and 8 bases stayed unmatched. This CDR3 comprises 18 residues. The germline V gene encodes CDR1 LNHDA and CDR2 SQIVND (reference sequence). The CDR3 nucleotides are TGTGCCAGTAAGGCGGGACTAGCGGGAGGGGGGACCTACAATGAGCAGTTCTTC. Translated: CASKAGLAGGGTYNEQFF.

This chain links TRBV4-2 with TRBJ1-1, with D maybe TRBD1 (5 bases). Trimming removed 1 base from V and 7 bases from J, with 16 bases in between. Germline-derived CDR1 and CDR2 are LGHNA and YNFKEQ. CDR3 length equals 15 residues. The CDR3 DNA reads TGTGCCAGCAGCCAAGGATGGGTTGGGGCCATTGAAGCTTTCTTT. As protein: CASSQGWVGAIEAFF.

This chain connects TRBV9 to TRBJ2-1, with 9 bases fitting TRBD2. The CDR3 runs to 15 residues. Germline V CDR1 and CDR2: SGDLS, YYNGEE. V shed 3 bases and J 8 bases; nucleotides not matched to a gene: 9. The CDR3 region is CASSGERGAQDEQFF. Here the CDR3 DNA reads TGTGCCAGCAGCGGCGAGCGGGGGGCACAGGATGAGCAGTTCTTC.